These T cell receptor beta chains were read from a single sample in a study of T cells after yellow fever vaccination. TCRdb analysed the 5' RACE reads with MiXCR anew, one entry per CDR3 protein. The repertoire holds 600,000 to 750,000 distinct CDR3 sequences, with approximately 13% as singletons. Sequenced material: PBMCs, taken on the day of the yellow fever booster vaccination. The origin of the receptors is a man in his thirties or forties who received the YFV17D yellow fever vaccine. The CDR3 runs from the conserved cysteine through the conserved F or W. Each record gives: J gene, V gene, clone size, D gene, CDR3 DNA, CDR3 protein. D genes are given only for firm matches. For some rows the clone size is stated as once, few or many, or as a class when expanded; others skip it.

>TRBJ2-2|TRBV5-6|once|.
TGTGCCAGCAGCTTGGTCGTAGGTTCCGGGGAGCTGTTTTTT
CASSLVVGSGELFF
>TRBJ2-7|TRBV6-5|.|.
TGTGCCAGCAGTTCGGGTTCGGGGGAACTATTCTACGAGCAGTACTTC
CASSSGSGELFYEQYF
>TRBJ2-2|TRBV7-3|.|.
TGTGCCAGCAGCTTGCGGGCGCCGGGCCCTGTGGGCACCGGGGAGCTGTTTTTT
CASSLRAPGPVGTGELFF
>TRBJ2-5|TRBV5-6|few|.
TGTGCCAGCAGCGGGCGGATCCGACTCCCCCCGACCCACCAGACCCAGTACTTC
CASSGRIRLPPTHQTQYF
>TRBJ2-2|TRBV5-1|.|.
TGCGCCAGCAGCCCTTACAGGGTGGACACCGGGGAGCTGTTTTTT
CASSPYRVDTGELFF
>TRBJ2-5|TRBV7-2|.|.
TGTGCCAGCAGCCGCGGGTTTTTTGAGACCCAGTACTTC
CASSRGFFETQYF
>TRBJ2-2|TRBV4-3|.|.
TGCGCCAGCAGCCAAGAGGGTAGCTCCCGGGAGCTGTTTTTT
CASSQEGSSRELFF
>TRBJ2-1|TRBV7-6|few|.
TGTGCCAGCAGCGCCTACTTAGCGCCCAGGGGGGCCAATGAGCAGTTCTTC
CASSAYLAPRGANEQFF
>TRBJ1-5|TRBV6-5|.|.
TGTGCCAGCAGTTACAGGTTGGGTCAGCCCCAGCATTTT
CASSYRLGQPQHF
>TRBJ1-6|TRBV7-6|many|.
TGTGCCAGCAGCCCATACACGTTGGGACCTGACTCACCCCTCCACTTT
CASSPYTLGPDSPLHF
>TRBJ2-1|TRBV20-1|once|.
TGCAGTGCTAGTCCCAATAGCGGCGGGTATGAGCAGCTCTTC
CSASPNSGGYEQLF
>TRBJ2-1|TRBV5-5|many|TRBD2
TGTGCCAGCAGCAAGGGACTAGCGGCGAGCGATGAGCAGTTCTTC
CASSKGLAASDEQFF
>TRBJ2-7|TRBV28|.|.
TGTGCCAGCATGAGGGGCTCCTACGAGCAGTACTTC
CASMRGSYEQYF
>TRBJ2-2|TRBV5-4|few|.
TGTGCCAGCAGCTTGCGCTCCCTGAACACCGGGGAGCTGTTTTTT
CASSLRSLNTGELFF
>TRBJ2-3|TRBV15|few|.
TGTGCCACCAGCAGTCTGGGGGGCGGAGCCGGAGATACGCAGTATTTT
CATSSLGGGAGDTQYF
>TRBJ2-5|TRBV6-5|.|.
TGTGCCAGCAGTTACACGACTAACTACCAAGAGACCCAGTACTTC
CASSYTTNYQETQYF
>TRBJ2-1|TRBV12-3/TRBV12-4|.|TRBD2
TGTGCCAGCAGTTTCATGACTAGCGCGAACAATGAGCAGTTCTTC
CASSFMTSANNEQFF
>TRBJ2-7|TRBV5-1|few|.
TGCGCCAGCAGCTTGGGTTTAGTATTACACGACGAGCAGTACTTC
CASSLGLVLHDEQYF
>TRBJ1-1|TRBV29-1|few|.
TGCAGCGTCGGGTGGGATGAAGCTTTCTTT
CSVGWDEAFF
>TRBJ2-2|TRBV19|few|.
TGTGCCGGACGGGAGTGGACCGGGGAGCTGTTTTTT
CAGREWTGELFF
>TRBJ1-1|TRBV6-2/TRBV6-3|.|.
TGTGCCAGCACTTGGGGGCGAGGTGGGACTGAAGCTTTCTTT
CASTWGRGGTEAFF
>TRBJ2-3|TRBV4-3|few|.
TGCGCCAGCAGCCAAGAACACAGTTACACAGATACGCAGTATTTT
CASSQEHSYTDTQYF
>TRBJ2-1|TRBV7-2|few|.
TGTGCCAGCAGCTTTAAGGGGAATGAGCAGTTCTTC
CASSFKGNEQFF
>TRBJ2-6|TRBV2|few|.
TGTGCCAGCAGTGAAGAAGGGTTTGGGGCCAACGTCCTGACTTTC
CASSEEGFGANVLTF
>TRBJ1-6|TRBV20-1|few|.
TGCAGTGCAAGGCGGGGAGGCAATTCACCCCTCCACTTT
CSARRGGNSPLHF
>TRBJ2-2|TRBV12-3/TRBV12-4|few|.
TGTGCCAGCGGGAGAGAGGTCGGGGAGCTGTTTTTT
CASGREVGELFF
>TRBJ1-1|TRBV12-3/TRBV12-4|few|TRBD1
TGTGCCAGCAGTTTGAGGTTACGGGACAGGGCGACTGAAGCTTTCTTT
CASSLRLRDRATEAFF
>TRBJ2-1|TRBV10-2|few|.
TGCGCCAGCAAATCGGAGGGTCCATCCTACAATGAGCAGTTCTTC
CASKSEGPSYNEQFF
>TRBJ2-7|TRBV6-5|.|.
TGTGCCAGCAGTTACTCGACACGAAGCTCCTACGAGCAGTACTTC
CASSYSTRSSYEQYF
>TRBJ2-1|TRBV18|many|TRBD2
TGTGCCAGCTCACACGTTAGCGGGAATGAGCAGTTCTTC
CASSHVSGNEQFF
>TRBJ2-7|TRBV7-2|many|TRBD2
TGTGCCAGCAGCTTAACTAGCGGTGTGCAGTACTTC
CASSLTSGVQYF
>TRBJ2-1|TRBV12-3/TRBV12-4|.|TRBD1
TGTGCCAGCAGCCTCCGGACAGGGGGCACGAATGAGCAGTTCTTC
CASSLRTGGTNEQFF
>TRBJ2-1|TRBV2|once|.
TGTGCCAGCATGGGTCTTGAGCAGTTCTTC
CASMGLEQFF
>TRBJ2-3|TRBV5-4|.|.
TGTGCCAGCAGCCAAGGACAGCGCACAGATACGCAGTATTTT
CASSQGQRTDTQYF
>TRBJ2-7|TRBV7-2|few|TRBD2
TGTGCCAGCAGCTTAGCACTAGCGAACGAGCAGTACTTC
CASSLALANEQYF
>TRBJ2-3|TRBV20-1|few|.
TGCAGTGCTGCTCCCGCCAACCTGGGCCCCACAGATACGCAGTATTTT
CSAAPANLGPTDTQYF
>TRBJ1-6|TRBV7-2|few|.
TGTGCCAGCAGCTTATTGGGCTCACCCCTCCACTTT
CASSLLGSPLHF
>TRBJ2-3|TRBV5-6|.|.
TGTGCCAGCAGCACCGGGTGGAGGGGGCTTTCAGATACGCAGTATTTT
CASSTGWRGLSDTQYF
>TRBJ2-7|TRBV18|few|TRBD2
TGTGCCAGCTCACCAGGGGGCGGACTAGCGGGCTCCTACGAGCAGTACTTC
CASSPGGGLAGSYEQYF
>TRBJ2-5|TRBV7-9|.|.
TGTGCCAGCAGCTTAGGGACAGCGGGCCAAGAGACCCAGTACTTC
CASSLGTAGQETQYF
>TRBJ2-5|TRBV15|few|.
TGTGCCACCAGCAGAGCTAGGGGACTGCAAGAGACCCAGTACTTC
CATSRARGLQETQYF
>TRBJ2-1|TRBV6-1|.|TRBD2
TGTGCCAGCAGAGACGGGAGGGTCTACAATGAGCAGTTCTTC
CASRDGRVYNEQFF
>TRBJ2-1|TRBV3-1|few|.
TGTGCCAGCAGCCAATCGGAATTTGGGGGAAATGAGCAGTTCTTC
CASSQSEFGGNEQFF
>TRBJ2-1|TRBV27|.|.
TGTGCCAGCAGTTTTAATCCACGGAGTAATGAGCAGTTCTTC
CASSFNPRSNEQFF
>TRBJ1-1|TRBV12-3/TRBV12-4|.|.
TGTGCCAGCAGTCCCCGCTCCATGAACACTGAAGCTTTCTTT
CASSPRSMNTEAFF
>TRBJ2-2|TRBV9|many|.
TGTGCCAGCAGCGTTGATACCGGGGAGCTGTTTTTT
CASSVDTGELFF
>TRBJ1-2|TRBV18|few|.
TGTGCCAGCTCACCTCAATTAGGGACGGACTATGGCTACACCTTC
CASSPQLGTDYGYTF
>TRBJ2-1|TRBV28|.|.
TGTGCCAGCAGTACAGGGTCGTTCTCCTACAATGAGCAGTTCTTC
CASSTGSFSYNEQFF
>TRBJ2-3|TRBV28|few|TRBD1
TGTGCCAGCAGTACAAGGGGGCACACAGATACGCAGTATTTT
CASSTRGHTDTQYF
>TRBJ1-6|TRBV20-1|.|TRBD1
TGCAGTGCTTTACAGGGGGTTAATTCACCCCTCCACTTT
CSALQGVNSPLHF
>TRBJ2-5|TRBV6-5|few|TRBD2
TGTGCCAGCAGTTACGACGCGGGAGCGAAAGAGACCCAGTACTTC
CASSYDAGAKETQYF
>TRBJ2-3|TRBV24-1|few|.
TGTGCCACCGGGGACTCTGGCACAGATACGCAGTATTTT
CATGDSGTDTQYF
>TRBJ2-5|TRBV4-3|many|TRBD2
TGCGCCAGCAGCGAAGGGACTAGCGGGAGTGGGACCCAGTACTTC
CASSEGTSGSGTQYF